Below, 16 T cell receptor beta chains from the same sample are listed, as sequenced in a study of shared clonotypes between healthy human individuals. Here immunoSEQ multiplex PCR was the method, and the copy in TCRdb shows in-frame clones only, minus some. The sample lists about 980,000 clones; over 60% were seen once. The specimen sequenced was memory CD4+ T cells sorted from blood. Subset reported: CD45RA-negative fraction. These receptor sequences come from a man younger than 35 in good health.

In this sample, this clone turned up a few times. V is TRBV29-1 and J is TRBJ2-2; 7 bases are shared with TRBD1. Germline assignment: CDR1 SQVTM and CDR2 ANQGSEA. J lost 3 bases, V lost 6 bases, and 7 bases had no gene match. The CDR3 is made up of 14 amino acids. CDR3 region: CSVDRDSHTGELFF. The CDR3 DNA reads TGCAGCGTGGACCGGGACAGTCACACCGGGGAGCTGTTTTTT.

The gene calls are TRBV11-2 and TRBJ2-3; maybe TRBD2 (5 bases). The V gene's germline CDR1 is SGHAT and CDR2 FQNNGV. Trimming pared 5 bases from V and 1 base from J, leaving 10 bases between. The CDR3 sequence is 14 residues long. CDR3 residues: CASSREGRTDTQYF. The DNA for the CDR3 is TGTGCCAGCAGCCGGGAAGGTCGCACAGATACGCAGTATTTT.

This clone was seen once. The chain combines TRBV5-1 with TRBJ2-3; 9 bases map to TRBD1. Per the germline V gene, CDR1 is SGHRS and CDR2 is YFSETQ. The CDR3 has 14 residues. With 2 bases clipped from V and 3 bases from J, the junction kept 1 base outside the gene matches. CDR3 loop: CASSFGQGTDTQYF. In DNA, the CDR3 is TGCGCCAGCAGCTTTGGACAGGGGACAGATACGCAGTATTTT. Looking up the rest from reference TRBV5-1 and TRBJ2-3 gives the full variable domain: KAGVTQTPRYLIKTRGQQVTLSCSPISGHRSVSWYQQTPGQGLQFLFEYFSETQRNKGNFPGRFSGRQFSNSRSEMNVSTLELGDSALYLCASSFGQGTDTQYFGPGTRLTVL.

This rearrangement joins TRBV7-2 to TRBJ2-3; a possible D gene is TRBD2 (6 bases). The CDR3 is made up of 16 amino acids. V was cut by 4 bases and J by 4 bases, with 18 bases left in between. Germline V gene sequence: CDR1 SGHTA, CDR2 FQGNSA. CDR3 coding DNA: TGTGCCAGCAGCTCCGCCGGGACTCCCTCCGCAGATACGCAGTATTTT. Amino acid sequence: CASSSAGTPSADTQYF.

The V call is TRBV10-3, the J call TRBJ2-7, with 7 positions matching TRBD1. The germline CDR1 and CDR2 sequences are ENHRY and SYGVKD. The CDR3 runs to 13 residues. The CDR3 DNA reads TGTGCGTTCAAGAGTGAGGGGGCCTCCGAGCAGTACTTC. It codes for CAFKSEGASEQYF.

The gene calls are TRBV27 and TRBJ2-1; D is undetermined. CDR1 MNHEY and CDR2 SMNVEV come from the germline V gene (reference sequence). V was shortened by 6 bases and J by 4 bases, with 10 bases between the two germline ends. The CDR3 length is 13 residues. The CDR3 reads CASRRLDYNEQFF. In DNA, the CDR3 is TGTGCCAGCAGACGACTGGATTACAATGAGCAGTTCTTC.

The rearrangement uses TRBV20-1 and TRBJ2-7; possible D gene TRBD2, 6 bases. This CDR3 is 11 amino acids long. Trimming shortened V by 6 bases and J by 6 bases, and 12 bases separated the two germline ends. Germline CDR1 is DFQATT and CDR2 is SNEGSKA (reference sequence). The CDR3 spells CSASRSGEQYF. The DNA for the CDR3 is TGCAGTGCCAGCCGTAGCGGCGAGCAGTACTTC.

On this clone itself: A much larger clone is a single base away; this may be a read error. The genes are TRBV6-1 and TRBJ2-5; TRBD2 aligns across 9 bases. The CDR3 is 20 residues long. CDR1 MNHNS and CDR2 SASEGT come from the germline V gene. CDR3 coding DNA: TGTGCCCGCAGTGAAGCGCTTCGCGGGGGGGCCGGGGTGGTCCAAGAGACCCAGTACTTC. Translation gives CARSEALRGGAGVVQETQYF.

The chain recombines TRBV11-2 with TRBJ2-3; 8 nucleotides match TRBD2. Germline V gene sequence: CDR1 SGHAT, CDR2 FQNNGV. The V and J ends lost 1 base and 4 bases, in that order; junction bases with no gene match: 4. This CDR3 spans 15 amino acids. This chain's CDR3 is CASSLAGRAPDTQYF. In nucleotides, the CDR3 is TGTGCCAGCAGCTTAGCCGGGAGGGCCCCAGATACGCAGTATTTT.

This clone was observed at least ten times. The rearrangement joins TRBV11-2 to TRBJ2-3; D remains unclear. Trimming left V 2 bases short and J 0 bases short, with 9 bases between. Germline CDR1 SGHAT, CDR2 FQNNGV. The CDR3 contains 15 residues. CDR3 in DNA: TGTGCCAGCAGCTTAATGGCTTATAGCACAGATACGCAGTATTTT. It translates to CASSLMAYSTDTQYF.

This chain links TRBV6-1 with TRBJ2-2; 7 nucleotides match TRBD2. J lost 3 bases, V lost 10 bases, and 11 bases had no gene match. The CDR3 consists of 15 residues. Germline CDR1 reads MNHNS; CDR2 reads SASEGT. The CDR3 DNA sequence: TGTGCCAACAAGCGGGACTACGACCACACCGGGGAGCTGTTTTTT. This gives the protein CANKRDYDHTGELFF.

The chain is built from TRBV25-1 and TRBJ2-2; 11 bases agree with TRBD2. The V gene's germline CDR1 is MGHDK and CDR2 SYGVNS. The CDR3 runs 17 residues. The trim removed 5 bases at V and 3 bases at J, leaving 8 bases unmatched. CDR3 DNA: TGTGCCAGCAGTCCTTTTAGCGGGAGGGCCGACACCGGGGAGCTGTTTTTT. Translated: CASSPFSGRADTGELFF.

This clone was seen only once. This sequence joins TRBV12-5 and TRBJ2-7, with 9 bases fitting TRBD2. After removal of 7 bases from V and 4 bases from J, the junction contained 8 bases not matched to a gene. The CDR3 extends over 14 amino acids. The germline V gene has CDR1 LGHNT and CDR2 FRNRAP. The CDR3 bases are TGTGCTAGTGCCACACAGGCGGGAGGGTACGAGCAGTACTTC. Amino acids: CASATQAGGYEQYF. Complete variable domain (other parts from reference TRBV12-5 and TRBJ2-7): DARVTQTPRHKVTEMGQEVTMRCQPILGHNTVFWYRQTMMQGLELLAYFRNRAPLDDSGMPKDRFSAEMPDATLATLKIQPSEPRDSAVYFCASATQAGGYEQYFGPGTRLTVT.

The chain has TRBV4-1 and TRBJ1-4, with 8 bases matching TRBD1. V dropped 0 bases and J dropped 6; count of bases not matched to a gene: 6. The CDR3 extends over 16 amino acids. The germline V gene encodes CDR1 MGHRA and CDR2 YSYEKL. In DNA, the CDR3 is TGCGCCAGCAGCCAAGACAGGGGGCTTTCCGATGAAAAACTGTTTTTT. It yields the protein CASSQDRGLSDEKLFF.

The chain couples TRBV2 to TRBJ1-1; D is ambiguous. V was trimmed by 7 bases and J by 4 bases, leaving 13 bases between them. CDR1 and CDR2 from the germline V gene are SNHLY and FYNNEI. CDR3 size: 13 residues. CDR3 bases: TGTGCCAGCACCCTAGACGAGGGCACTGAAGCTTTCTTT. Translated: CASTLDEGTEAFF.

The chain carries TRBV30 and TRBJ2-3, with D possibly TRBD1 on 5 matching bases. Germline-derived CDR1 and CDR2 are GTSNPN and SVGIG (reference sequence). Trimming removed 5 bases at V and 4 bases at J, with 16 bases between. This CDR3 is 14 amino acids long. The CDR3 region is CAWSDGWGPDTQYF. The DNA of the CDR3 is TGTGCCTGGTCCGACGGTTGGGGCCCAGATACGCAGTATTTT.